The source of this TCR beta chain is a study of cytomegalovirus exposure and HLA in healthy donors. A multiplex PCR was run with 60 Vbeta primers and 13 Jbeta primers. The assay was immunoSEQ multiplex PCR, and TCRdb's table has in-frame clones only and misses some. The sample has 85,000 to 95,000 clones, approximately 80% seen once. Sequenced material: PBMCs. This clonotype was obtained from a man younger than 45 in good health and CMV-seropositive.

The CDR3 spells CASSLGTGPPGELFF. CDR3 in DNA: TGTGCCAGCAGCTTGGGGACAGGGCCCCCCGGGGAGCTGTTTTTT. The V call is TRBV5-4, the J call TRBJ2-2, with TRBD1 matching over 8 bases. Germline V gene lookup returns CDR1 SGHNT and CDR2 YYREEE (reference sequence). J lost 6 bases, V lost 0 bases, and 4 bases had no gene match. This CDR3 is 15 amino acids long.